This TCR beta chain is from a study of CD8 T cells in ankylosing spondylitis. Study observations and caveats: In the blood and synovial fluid of reactive arthritis, some motif variants had been previously reported. What seemed typical of ankylosing spondylitis blood was a TCR beta motif built from several highly homologous variants. There was reportedly significant enrichment of clones that were disease-linked in matched ankylosing spondylitis synovial fluid. Relatively scarce in peripheral blood, disease-linked clones were CD8+.

The junction had 10 bases not matched to a gene; V was cut back by 6 bases and J by 3 bases. The CDR3 length is 15 residues. Per germline, CDR1 DFQATT and CDR2 SNEGSKA (reference sequence). This clonotype has just a few counts. Its target is not known. Quantitative 5'-RACE with molecular barcodes produced the TCR beta libraries. TCRdb re-analysed the 5' RACE reads in MiXCR, keeping a single row per CDR3 protein. The sample includes about 700,000 distinct CDR3 sequences, around a fifth of them seen just once. The chain links TRBV20-1 to TRBJ2-7, with 11 bases fitting TRBD2. Sequences were obtained from blood, either unsorted or a sorted T cell fraction (not recorded which). The TCR sequence derives from a male donor with ankylosing spondylitis. The CDR3 DNA follows: TGCAGTGCCTCCCCGGGACTAGCGGCTAACTACGAGCAGTACTTC. This gives the protein CSASPGLAANYEQYF.